This T cell receptor beta chain originates from a study of graft-versus-host responses after intestinal transplantation (dated by TCRdb to the early 2020s). In the study overall: The transplants that recipients got were multivisceral, liver-intestinal, or isolated intestinal. All recipients received anti-thymocyte globulin induction followed by maintenance tacrolimus and steroids for around 3 years. Instead of going to the commercial service, samples from a few later patients were sequenced in-house on an Illumina MiSeq and processed with MiXCR. Graft-versus-host and host-versus-graft alloreactive T cell clones were tracked in the graft, circulation and bone marrow after intestinal transplantation using bulk TCR-beta CDR3 sequencing. Donor T cell macrochimerism was defined as a peak of at least 4% donor T cells among recipient peripheral blood mononuclear cells. The cohort enrolled about two dozen intestinal transplant recipients including one retransplant, and 3 patients lacking pretransplant specimens were excluded. To identify alloreactive clones, pre-transplant mixed lymphocyte reaction products were sequenced and then compared with unstimulated pre-transplant donor and recipient T cells. Findings and caveats that apply to the study as a whole: Peak levels of circulating GvH clones were associated with declines in HvG clones early after transplant. GvH clones turned up in recipient bone marrow, with some appearing earlier in ileal mucosa or blood, a pattern consistent with an intestinal mucosal origin. The relatively low number and heterogeneity of intestinal transplant patients limited the conclusions. Patients with donor T cell macrochimerism had high GvH to HvG T cell clonal ratios in their allografts.

This specimen's time point label, interpreted: cells obtained before transplantation from donor or recipient. CD3+CD4+ and CD3+CD8+ populations were FACS-sorted from unstimulated pre-transplant donor and recipient cells taken from spleen or lymph nodes. Notes on this clone: Its antigen is not yet known. Base-call qualities are not available, and no considerably larger clone is one nucleotide away.

Library preparation was by the immunoSEQ multiplex PCR assay. For most patients, genomic DNA was isolated using the Qiagen DNeasy Blood and Tissue Kit and was shipped frozen to Adaptive Biotechnologies for TCR sequencing. For most patients, genomic DNA was subjected to high-throughput TCR-beta CDR3 sequencing by Adaptive Biotechnologies. Per the original workflow: TCR sequencing data for 18 patients were retrieved from Adaptive's ImmunoSEQ software; a few other patients were processed with MiXCR and VDJtools. To correct CD4 versus CD8 sorting errors, any sequence found in both subsets at a frequency ratio below 5:1 was removed. CDR3 nucleotide sequences shared by donor and recipient were removed because the origin of these sequences could not be assigned. Alloreactive clones required at least 2-fold expansion over unstimulated cells and minimum CFSE-low frequency of 0.002% (template counts) or 0.001% (read counts). A clone was considered mappable if detected in the sequenced pre-transplant spleen, lymph node, or MLR CFSE-low populations of the donor or recipient. Cumulative frequency of alloreactive clones was calculated as a percentage of all sequences weighted by copy number. The source is immuneACCESS, and TCRdb retained only in-frame sequences with V and J called. Part of the clones is not carried over; for the studies checked, unresolved V genes explain less than half of this, and the remainder is unexplained. V and J calls and clone size are those listed in that table; D and trimming were worked out from the DNA. Across this sample there are some 130,000 clones, with 90% to 95% seen only once. The ten largest clones capture roughly 3.5% of the sample.

Trimming accounts for 5 bases at V and 4 bases at J, while the number of junction bases matched to no gene is 8. As encoded in the germline V gene (reference sequence), CDR1 is GTSNPN while CDR2 is SVGIG. The CDR3 sequence holds 13 residues, the cysteine and phenylalanine included. Only the CDR3 DNA stays, 39 bases, in frame from base 1. In this chain, TRBV30 is recombined with TRBJ2-7; 7 of the junction bases match TRBD2. This TCR derives from a human donor who received an intestinal transplant. Source: unstimulated CD8+ T cells sorted from spleen or lymph node cells, taken before intestinal transplant. Read as DNA, the sequence is TGTGCCTGGGGGGTCCGGCGGGGGTACGAGCAGTACTTC. The translation is CAWGVRRGYEQYF. The variable domain in full, with residues beyond the CDR3 obtained from the reference TRBV30 and TRBJ2-7 genes, is SQTIHQWPATLVQPVGSPLSLECTVEGTSNPNLYWYRQAAGRGLQLLFYSVGIGQISSEVPQNLSASRPQDRQFILSSKKLLLSDSGFYLCAWGVRRGYEQYFGPGTRLTVT.